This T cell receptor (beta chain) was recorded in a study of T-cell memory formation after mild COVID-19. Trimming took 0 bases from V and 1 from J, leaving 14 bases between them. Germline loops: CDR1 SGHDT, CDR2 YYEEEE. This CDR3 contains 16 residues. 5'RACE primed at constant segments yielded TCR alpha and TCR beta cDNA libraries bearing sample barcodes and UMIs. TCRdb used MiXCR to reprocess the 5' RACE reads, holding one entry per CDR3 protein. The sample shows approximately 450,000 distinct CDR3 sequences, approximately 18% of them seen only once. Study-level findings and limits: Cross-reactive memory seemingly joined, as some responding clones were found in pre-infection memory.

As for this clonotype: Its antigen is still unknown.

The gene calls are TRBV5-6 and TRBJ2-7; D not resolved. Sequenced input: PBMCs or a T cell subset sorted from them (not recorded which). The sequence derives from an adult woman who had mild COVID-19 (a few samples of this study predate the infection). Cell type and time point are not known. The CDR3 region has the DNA TGTGCCAGCAGCTTGGATGGACCTACCCCATCCTACGAGCAGTACTTC. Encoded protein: CASSLDGPTPSYEQYF. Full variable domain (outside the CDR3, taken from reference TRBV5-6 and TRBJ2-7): DAGVTQSPTHLIKTRGQQVTLRCSPKSGHDTVSWYQQALGQGPQFIFQYYEEEERQRGNFPDRFSGHQFPNYSSELNVNALLLGDSALYLCASSLDGPTPSYEQYFGPGTRLTVT.